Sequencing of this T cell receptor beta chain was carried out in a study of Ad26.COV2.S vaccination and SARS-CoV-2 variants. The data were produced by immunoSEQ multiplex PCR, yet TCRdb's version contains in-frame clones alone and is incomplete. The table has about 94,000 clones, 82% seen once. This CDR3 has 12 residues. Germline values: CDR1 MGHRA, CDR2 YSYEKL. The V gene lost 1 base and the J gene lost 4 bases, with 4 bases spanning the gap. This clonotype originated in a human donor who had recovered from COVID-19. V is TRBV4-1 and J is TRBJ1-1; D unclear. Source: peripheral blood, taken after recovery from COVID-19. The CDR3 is CASSQVGTEAFF. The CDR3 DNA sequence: TGCGCCAGCAGCCAAGTCGGCACTGAAGCTTTCTTT.